This entry lists 22 T cell receptor beta chains sequenced from one sample in a study of blood T cell repertoires in COVID-19. The assay was immunoSEQ multiplex PCR, and TCRdb's table has in-frame clones only and misses some. The sample lists 250,000 to 300,000 clones; 70% to 90% were seen once. Sequenced input: PBMCs or T cells enriched from blood (not recorded which). These receptors were collected from a woman in her twenties or thirties who had recovered from COVID-19.

The V gene is TRBV12-5, the J gene TRBJ2-7, with D possibly being TRBD1 (5 bases). V was clipped by 5 bases and J by 2 bases, with 13 bases between them. Germline CDR1 reads LGHNT; CDR2 reads FRNRAP. This CDR3 is built from 14 residues. The CDR3 DNA follows: TGTGCTAGTGGTATTTCGACAGCTGCCTACGAGCAGTACTTC. It translates to CASGISTAAYEQYF.

The chain uses TRBV19 and TRBJ2-1, with 8 bases matching TRBD2. Germline CDR1 and CDR2: LNHDA and SQIVND (reference sequence). The CDR3 totals 15 residues. V was pared by 2 bases and J by 4 bases, with 4 bases of the junction left unmatched. The CDR3 sequence is CASSITTSGYNEQFF. The CDR3, as DNA: TGTGCCAGTAGTATAACAACTAGCGGTTACAATGAGCAGTTCTTC.

The chain is built from TRBV7-2 and TRBJ2-1; 8 positions match TRBD1. J was trimmed by 5 bases and V by 5 bases; bases with no gene match: 11. CDR1 is SGHTA and CDR2 is FQGNSA in the germline V gene. The CDR3 has 16 residues. CDR3 region: CASSLGPGQANNEQFF. The CDR3 DNA reads TGTGCCAGCAGCCTTGGGCCGGGACAGGCGAACAATGAGCAGTTCTTC.

This clone was observed once. This chain connects TRBV27 to TRBJ2-5, with 7 nucleotides matching TRBD2. The trim removed 3 bases at V and 2 bases at J, leaving 0 bases unmatched. This CDR3 contains 13 residues. Germline CDR1 and CDR2: MNHEY and SMNVEV (reference sequence). As DNA, the CDR3 is TGTGCCAGCAGTTTCGGGGGGCAAGAGACCCAGTACTTC. It encodes CASSFGGQETQYF.

The V call is TRBV9, the J call TRBJ2-1, with D maybe TRBD1 (6 bases). This CDR3 is 15 amino acids long. V gave up 1 base and J gave up 8 bases, with 16 bases separating them. Looked up from germline, CDR1 is SGDLS and CDR2 is YYNGEE. The DNA of the CDR3 is TGTGCCAGCAGCGTATCGTCCAGGGGCGTCGATGAGCAGTTCTTC. Its protein is CASSVSSRGVDEQFF.

The rearrangement uses TRBV19 and TRBJ1-1; 9 bases are shared with TRBD1. The CDR3 extends over 19 amino acids. V dropped 6 bases and J dropped 8; count of bases not matched to a gene: 25. Germline V CDR1 and CDR2: LNHDA, SQIVND (reference sequence). The CDR3 is CASSNEKGLLQGALLEAFF. CDR3 nucleotides: TGTGCCAGTAGCAATGAAAAGGGGCTCCTACAGGGGGCGCTTTTGGAAGCTTTCTTT.

V gene TRBV27 combines with J gene TRBJ2-7; weak D call: TRBD2 (6 bases). This CDR3 comprises 18 residues. Germline V gene sequence: CDR1 MNHEY, CDR2 SMNVEV (reference sequence). Trimming shortened V by 1 base and J by 2 bases, and 21 bases separated the two germline ends. This CDR3 is CASSLFGPREGRTYEQYF. In nucleotides, the CDR3 is TGTGCCAGCAGTTTATTTGGACCCCGGGAAGGGAGGACCTACGAGCAGTACTTC.

The chain couples TRBV2 to TRBJ2-7, with TRBD2 matching over 14 bases. Germline lookup yields CDR1 SNHLY and CDR2 FYNNEI. The CDR3 contains 15 residues. The V and J ends lost 6 bases and 6 bases, in that order; junction bases with no gene match: 7. For the CDR3, the DNA is TGTGCCAGCAGGGGACTAGCGGGAGTGGGTACCGAGCAGTACTTC. Its protein product is CASRGLAGVGTEQYF.

This chain joins TRBV2 and TRBJ1-5; the D gene is possibly TRBD1 (5 bases). V was trimmed by 6 bases and J by 3 bases, leaving 9 bases between them. The germline V gene has CDR1 SNHLY and CDR2 FYNNEI. The CDR3 consists of 13 residues. The CDR3 loop reads CASRGTFNQPQHF. The CDR3 DNA sequence: TGTGCCAGCAGAGGGACTTTCAATCAGCCCCAGCATTTT.

This clone was detected once. The gene calls are TRBV6-4 and TRBJ2-2; 7 bases align to TRBD2. From germline, CDR1 is MRHNA and CDR2 SNTAGT. V trimming: 3 bases; J trimming: 0 bases; junction bases outside the gene matches: 7. The CDR3 extends over 17 amino acids. CDR3 residues: CASSEVAGSSNTGELFF. The DNA for the CDR3 is TGTGCCAGCAGTGAAGTAGCGGGCTCCTCGAACACCGGGGAGCTGTTTTTT.

This sequence joins TRBV5-1 and TRBJ1-1, with D perhaps matching TRBD1 (6 bases). Trimming took off 5 bases at V and 3 bases at J, with 8 bases between the two ends. CDR3 length equals 12 residues. In germline, CDR1 is SGHRS, CDR2 YFSETQ. The CDR3 DNA reads as TGCGCCAGCAGGACAGGTCACACTGAAGCTTTCTTT. Translating gives CASRTGHTEAFF.

The CDR3 protein is CASSLLLRTQYF. The CDR3 DNA reads TGTGCCAGCAGCTTACTCTTGCGTACGCAGTATTTT. The J gene is TRBJ2-3, the V gene TRBV7-2, with D unresolved. CDR3 length: 12 residues. Per germline, CDR1 SGHTA and CDR2 FQGNSA. V was cut by 2 bases and J by 8 bases, with 8 bases left in between. The entire variable domain, with the rest obtained from reference TRBV7-2 and TRBJ2-3, is as follows: GAGVSQSPSNKVTEKGKDVELRCDPISGHTALYWYRQSLGQGLEFLIYFQGNSAPDKSGLPSDRFSAERTGGSVSTLTIQRTQQEDSAVYLCASSLLLRTQYFGPGTRLTVL.

V gene TRBV5-1 combines with J gene TRBJ1-2; D gene ambiguous. CDR3 length equals 14 residues. Trimming left V 0 bases short and J 10 bases short, with 16 bases between. Germline V CDR1 and CDR2: SGHRS, YFSETQ. The CDR3 region has the DNA TGCGCCAGCAGCTTGGCGGGGAAGAGCCAGTACTACACCTTC. Translated, it gives CASSLAGKSQYYTF.

Here the CDR3 DNA reads TGTGCCAGCAGCCTTAGAGTACGGAATGAAAAACTGTTTTTT. This codes for CASSLRVRNEKLFF. The V call is TRBV7-2, the J call TRBJ1-4; D gene ambiguous. V lost 5 bases and J lost 5, with 12 bases in between. The CDR3 has 14 amino acids. The germline gives CDR1 SGHTA, CDR2 FQGNSA. Combining the CDR3 with reference TRBV7-2 and TRBJ1-4 gives the whole variable domain GAGVSQSPSNKVTEKGKDVELRCDPISGHTALYWYRQSLGQGLEFLIYFQGNSAPDKSGLPSDRFSAERTGGSVSTLTIQRTQQEDSAVYLCASSLRVRNEKLFFGSGTQLSVL.

The rearrangement joins TRBV28 to TRBJ1-1, with unresolved D. The V gene lost 6 bases and the J gene lost 4 bases, with 12 bases spanning the gap. The CDR3 length is 13 residues. From germline, CDR1 is MDHEN and CDR2 SYDVKM. As DNA, the CDR3 is TGTGCCAGCAGGAGGGTCGTAGTCACTGAAGCTTTCTTT. It codes for CASRRVVVTEAFF.

The chain links TRBV19 to TRBJ2-7, with D unclear. Germline loops: CDR1 LNHDA, CDR2 SQIVND (reference sequence). The CDR3 covers 14 residues. V lost 3 bases, J lost 3 bases, and 12 bases lay in between. CDR3: CASSIGGSYYEQYF. The CDR3 DNA follows: TGTGCCAGTAGTATCGGCGGATCGTACTACGAGCAGTACTTC.

The chain links TRBV5-5 to TRBJ1-4; TRBD1 is a possible D gene (6 bases). V was cut by 1 base and J by 4 bases, with 14 bases left in between. From germline, CDR1 is SGHKS and CDR2 YYEKEE (reference sequence). CDR3 size: 16 residues. CDR3 DNA: TGTGCCAGCAGCTTGAATCAGGGGCGGCTTAATGAAAAACTGTTTTTT. Translation gives CASSLNQGRLNEKLFF.

There are a few counts of this clone. The chain is built from TRBV28 and TRBJ1-2; TRBD1 is a possible D gene (6 bases). Trimming pared 6 bases from V and 4 bases from J, leaving 12 bases between. CDR3 size: 13 residues. Germline CDR1 and CDR2: MDHEN and SYDVKM. CDR3 nucleotide sequence: TGTGCCAGCAGAACGACAGGAATCTATGGCTACACCTTC. Translation gives CASRTTGIYGYTF.

This chain joins TRBV19 and TRBJ1-5, with D perhaps matching TRBD1 (6 bases). This CDR3 is 16 amino acids long. In germline, CDR1 is LNHDA, CDR2 SQIVND (reference sequence). With 2 bases removed from V and 4 bases from J, the gap between germline ends came to 15 bases. The CDR3 nucleotides read TGTGCCAGTAGTATACTGGGGCAGAGGGGGAATCAGCCCCAGCATTTT. Translating gives CASSILGQRGNQPQHF.

V usage is TRBV19 and J usage is TRBJ2-1; TRBD2 might be the D (6 bases). The CDR3 loop spans 13 amino acids. Looked up from germline, CDR1 is LNHDA and CDR2 is SQIVND (reference sequence). The V end lost 3 bases, the J end lost 9 bases, and 12 bases lay between the germline ends. The CDR3: CASSILATGEQFF. Written as DNA, the CDR3 is TGTGCCAGTAGTATCCTAGCGACGGGTGAGCAGTTCTTC.

The V and J genes are TRBV1 and TRBJ2-1; TRBD2, the D gene given by the table, was not confirmed from the DNA. TRBV1 has pseudogene status. This CDR3 has 16 residues. The CDR3 loop reads CTSSPPPSNLSDEQFF. The CDR3 DNA follows: TGCACCAGCAGCCCCCCCCCTAGCAATCTAAGTGATGAGCAGTTCTTC.

V and J are TRBV6-1 and TRBJ1-1; D unresolved. The CDR3 is made up of 18 amino acids. Trimming shortened V by 2 bases and J by 1 base, and 20 bases separated the two germline ends. The germline gives CDR1 MNHNS, CDR2 SASEGT. Here the CDR3 DNA reads TGTGCCAGCAGTGAAAGTGTTTTCGGGGAGAGGGAGAACACTGAAGCTTTCTTT. It translates to CASSESVFGERENTEAFF.